Listed below are T cell receptor beta chains from one sample, sequenced in a study of T cell responses to AZD1222 COVID-19 vaccine. Sequenced by immunoSEQ multiplex PCR; TCRdb stores in-frame clones only, minus some. The table lists about 140,000 clones, about nine tenths of them singletons. Sequences were derived from peripheral blood, sampled 28 days after the second AZD1222 dose. The receptor set was obtained from an adult who received the AZD1222 COVID-19 vaccine. Both conserved end residues are part of each CDR3. The D gene is left open where the match is weak. Clone size is not always given. Where it is, it says once, few, many or a class for expanded clones.

TGTGCCAGCAGTCTCCGACAGAACTCCTACGAGCAGTACTTC	CASSLRQNSYEQYF	TRBV27	TRBJ2-7	.	.
TGTGCCAGCAGCTTACAGGGGATGGATGAAAAACTGTTTTTT	CASSLQGMDEKLFF	TRBV7-9	TRBJ1-4	.	.
TGTGCCACCAGTGATTTTGGAGCGGGAGGGTATGAGCAGTTCTTC	CATSDFGAGGYEQFF	TRBV24-1	TRBJ2-1	TRBD2	few
TGTGCCAGCAGCTCGGGTGGGACTAGCGGGACGGAGACGCAGTATTTT	CASSSGGTSGTETQYF	TRBV5-8	TRBJ2-3	TRBD2	few
TGTGCCAGCAGCGTGGGAGGGAGTCAGCCCCAGCATTTT	CASSVGGSQPQHF	TRBV9	TRBJ1-5	.	once
TGTGCCAGCAGCCGAAATCAGTTAGCGGGAGCGGGCACAGATACGCAGTATTTT	CASSRNQLAGAGTDTQYF	TRBV4-2	TRBJ2-3	TRBD2	.
TGCAGCGTAAGCGGGAGGGCTTACAATGAGCAGTTCTTC	CSVSGRAYNEQFF	TRBV29-1	TRBJ2-1	TRBD2	.
TGTGCCAGCAGCCTCCAGGAACAGGGCACTGAAGCTTTCTTT	CASSLQEQGTEAFF	TRBV11-2	TRBJ1-1	.	.
TGTGCCAGCAGCCAAGATGGGGGGGGACGAGAAAAACTGTTTTTT	CASSQDGGGREKLFF	TRBV4-2	TRBJ1-4	.	.
TGTGCCAGCAGCCAAGCGGACACCACCGGGGAGCTGTTTTTT	CASSQADTTGELFF	TRBV3-1/TRBV3-2	TRBJ2-2	.	.
TGTGCCAGCAGCCGCCTGGGGCAGGGGGTAATGACTAACTATGGCTACACCTTC	CASSRLGQGVMTNYGYTF	TRBV7-9	TRBJ1-2	TRBD1	.
TGTGCCAGCAGCCCCGTCCAGAACTATGGCTACACCTTC	CASSPVQNYGYTF	TRBV7-9	TRBJ1-2	.	.
TGTGCCAGCTCACCATACGAACAAGAGACCCAGTACTTC	CASSPYEQETQYF	TRBV18	TRBJ2-5	.	.
TGCGCCAGCAGATCAGGGGTAGGAAAACTGTTTTTT	CASRSGVGKLFF	TRBV5-1	TRBJ1-4	.	.